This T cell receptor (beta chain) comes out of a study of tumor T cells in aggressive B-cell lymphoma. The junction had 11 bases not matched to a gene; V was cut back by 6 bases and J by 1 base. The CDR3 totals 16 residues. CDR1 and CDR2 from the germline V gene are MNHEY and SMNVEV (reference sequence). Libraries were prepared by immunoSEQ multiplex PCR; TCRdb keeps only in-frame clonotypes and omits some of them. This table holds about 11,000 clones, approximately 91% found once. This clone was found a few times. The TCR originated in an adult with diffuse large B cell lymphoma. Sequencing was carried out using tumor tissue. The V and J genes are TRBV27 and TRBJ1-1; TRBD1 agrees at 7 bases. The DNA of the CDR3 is TGTGCCAGCAGGTACACCAAGGGGGCAGGGAACACTGAAGCTTTCTTT. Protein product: CASRYTKGAGNTEAFF.